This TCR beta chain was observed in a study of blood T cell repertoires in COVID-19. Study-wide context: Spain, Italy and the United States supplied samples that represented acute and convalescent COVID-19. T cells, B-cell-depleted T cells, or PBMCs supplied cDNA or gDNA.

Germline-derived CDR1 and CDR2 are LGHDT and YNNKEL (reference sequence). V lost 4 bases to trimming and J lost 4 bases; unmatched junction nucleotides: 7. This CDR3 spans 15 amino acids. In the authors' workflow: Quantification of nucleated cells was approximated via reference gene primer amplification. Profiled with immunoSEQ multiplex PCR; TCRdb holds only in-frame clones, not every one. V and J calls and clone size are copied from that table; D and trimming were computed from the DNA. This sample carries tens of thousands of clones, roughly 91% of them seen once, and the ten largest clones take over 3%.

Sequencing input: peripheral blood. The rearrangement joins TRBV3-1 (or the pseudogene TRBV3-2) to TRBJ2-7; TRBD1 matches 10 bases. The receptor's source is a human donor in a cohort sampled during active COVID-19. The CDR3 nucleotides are TGTGCCAGCAGCCCCTCCGACAGGGGGCATTACGAGCAGTACTTC. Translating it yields CASSPSDRGHYEQYF.